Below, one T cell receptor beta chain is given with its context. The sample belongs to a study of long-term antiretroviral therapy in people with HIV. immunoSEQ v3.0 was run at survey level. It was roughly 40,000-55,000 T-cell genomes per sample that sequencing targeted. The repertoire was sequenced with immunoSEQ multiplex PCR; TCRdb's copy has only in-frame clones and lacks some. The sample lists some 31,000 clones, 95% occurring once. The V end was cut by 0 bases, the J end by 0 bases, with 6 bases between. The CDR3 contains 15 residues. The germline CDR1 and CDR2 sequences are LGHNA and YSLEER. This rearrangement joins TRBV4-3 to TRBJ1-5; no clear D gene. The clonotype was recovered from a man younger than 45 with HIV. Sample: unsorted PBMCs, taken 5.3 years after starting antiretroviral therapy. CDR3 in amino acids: CASSQDGASNQPQHF. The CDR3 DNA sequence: TGCGCCAGCAGCCAAGATGGAGCTAGCAATCAGCCCCAGCATTTT.